This T cell receptor (beta chain) was profiled in a study of shared clonotypes between healthy human individuals. Study results and limitations: Naive subsets generally had larger estimated richness than memory subsets.

The V end lost 2 bases, the J end lost 0 bases, and 8 bases lay between the germline ends. This CDR3 comprises 15 residues. Germline CDR1 MDHEN, CDR2 SYDVKM. The table came from immunoSEQ multiplex PCR; TCRdb's copy has only in-frame clones and leaves some out. The sample lists millions of clones; just over 90% were seen once. Study donors comprised healthy, HIV-negative adults devoid of recent acute infection or vaccination. To note about this clone: The antigen is undetermined.

This sequence joins TRBV28 and TRBJ1-3; D is uncertain. The sequence was collected from a man aged 18 to 30 in good health. Some clones in this sample may be carry-over from other donors' samples. Sequenced sample: naive CD4+ T cells from PBMCs. Subset: CD45RA+ positively selected. CDR3 nucleotide sequence: TGTGCCAGCAGTTTAGGGCTGATCTCTGGAAACACCATATATTTT. Translated, it gives CASSLGLISGNTIYF. Based on the CDR3 plus reference TRBV28 and TRBJ1-3, the full variable domain is DVKVTQSSRYLVKRTGEKVFLECVQDMDHENMFWYRQDPGLGLRLIYFSYDVKMKEKGDIPEGYSVSREKKERFSLILESASTNQTSMYLCASSLGLISGNTIYFGEGSWLTVV.